A single sample gave rise to the 23 T cell receptor beta chains below, sequenced in a study of blood T cells in healthy people across ages. A second PCR of roughly 7 to 11 cycles used a sample-barcoded 5' primer and a J-beta primer mix. One entry per CDR3 protein results from TCRdb running MiXCR on the 5' RACE reads. The data show about 1.1 million distinct CDR3 sequences, roughly two fifths seen once. The sample was blood. These TCRs come from a man aged 18 to 35 in good health.

This clonotype was detected only a few times. The genes are TRBV20-1 and TRBJ1-5; TRBD1 is a possible D gene (5 bases). Germline CDR1 reads DFQATT; CDR2 reads SNEGSKA (reference sequence). CDR3 size: 14 residues. V was pared by 3 bases and J by 11 bases, with 20 bases between. The CDR3 DNA follows: TGCAGTGCTAGCCAACTTTCCGGGGCCTCAGCCCAGCATTTT. Translated, it gives CSASQLSGASAQHF.

This clonotype was seen only a few times. The chain couples TRBV20-1 to TRBJ1-1, with D maybe TRBD1 (5 bases). CDR3 length equals 14 residues. CDR1 is DFQATT, CDR2 SNEGSKA, per germline (reference sequence). The V and J ends lost 6 bases and 0 bases respectively, with 14 bases between them. The DNA of the CDR3 is TGCAGTGCCCCTCGGGGCGGATTGAACACTGAAGCTTTCTTT. Amino acid sequence: CSAPRGGLNTEAFF.

This clonotype showed up just once. A junction boundary mismatches the germline segment, possibly from a read error. The chain uses TRBV18 and TRBJ2-5; no reliable D call. Per the germline V gene, CDR1 is KGHSH and CDR2 is LQKENI. The CDR3 contains 12 residues. CDR3 DNA sequence: TGTGCCAGCTCCACAGATCCAGAGACCCTGTACTTC. Residues: CASSTDPETLYF.

To note about this clonotype: This may be a read error, as it is one base from a much larger clone. The chain links TRBV10-3 to TRBJ2-4; 8 nucleotides agree with TRBD1. CDR1 and CDR2 (germline): ENHRY, SYGVKD. The CDR3 totals 13 residues. The junction had 12 bases not matched to a gene; V was cut back by 7 bases and J by 13 bases. The CDR3 here is CAIKGQEMDEQYF. The CDR3 coding sequence is TGTGCCATCAAGGGACAGGAGATGGATGAGCAGTACTTC.

V usage is TRBV2 and J usage is TRBJ2-1, with TRBD1 identical over 8 bases. CDR1 SNHLY and CDR2 FYNNEI come from the germline V gene. This CDR3 region has 14 residues. Trimming took 3 bases from V and 13 from J; bases not matched to a gene: 11. CDR3 DNA sequence: TGTGCCAGCAGTGATGGGACAGGACAAGAGACCCAGTTCTTC. Encoded protein: CASSDGTGQETQFF.

This chain links TRBV7-9 with TRBJ1-2; TRBD1 is a possible D gene (6 bases). Trimming pared 1 base from V and 2 bases from J, leaving 11 bases between. The CDR3 is 15 amino acids. Germline values: CDR1 SEHNR, CDR2 FQNEAQ (reference sequence). In nucleotides, the CDR3 is TGTGCCAGCAGCTTAGTGATTCAGGGGAACTATGGCTACACCTTC. It translates to CASSLVIQGNYGYTF.

The genes are TRBV6-6 and TRBJ1-5; D not certain. Germline V CDR1 and CDR2: MNHNY, SVGAGI (reference sequence). Trimming took 6 bases from V and 1 from J, leaving 10 bases between them. The CDR3 totals 14 residues. The CDR3 here is CASSIPDSNQPQHF. CDR3 nucleotide sequence: TGTGCCAGCAGCATCCCAGACAGCAATCAGCCCCAGCATTTT.

V gene TRBV4-1 combines with J gene TRBJ2-3; no clear D. V was pared by 1 base and J by 5 bases, with 10 bases between. Germline V CDR1 and CDR2: MGHRA, YSYEKL. The CDR3 runs to 14 residues. CDR3 residues: CASSQVGSLDTQYF. CDR3 sequence (DNA): TGCGCCAGCAGCCAAGTTGGCTCCTTAGATACGCAGTATTTT.

This clonotype came up many times. The chain uses TRBV20-1 and TRBJ1-5; TRBD1 might be the D (5 bases). CDR1 DFQATT and CDR2 SNEGSKA come from the germline V gene (reference sequence). CDR3 length: 13 amino acids. V dropped 0 bases and J dropped 5 bases, with 8 bases sitting between them. This CDR3 reads CSARDSGHQPQHF. The CDR3 nucleotides are TGCAGTGCTAGAGATTCAGGGCATCAGCCCCAGCATTTT.

This sequence joins TRBV4-3 and TRBJ1-1, with 7 bases lining up with TRBD1. Germline values: CDR1 LGHNA, CDR2 YSLEER. The V segment lost 3 bases and the J segment 6 bases; nucleotides outside the gene matches: 10. This CDR3 has 15 amino acids. CDR3 in DNA: TGCGCCAGCAGCCAGGTAAACAGGGGAAGAGCTGAAGCTTTCTTT. As protein: CASSQVNRGRAEAFF.

This clonotype was seen only a few times. The J gene is TRBJ2-1, the V gene TRBV5-1, with 14 nucleotides matching TRBD2. The CDR3 loop spans 19 amino acids. V lost 3 bases, J lost 10 bases, and 18 bases stayed unmatched. Germline CDR1 is SGHRS and CDR2 is YFSETQ. The CDR3 sequence is CASSSGLAGDLHYRGEQFF. CDR3 nucleotide sequence: TGCGCCAGCAGCTCGGGACTAGCGGGGGACTTACACTATCGGGGAGAGCAGTTCTTC.

This clonotype was seen at least ten times. The V gene is TRBV6-5, the J gene TRBJ1-2, with 8 bases lining up with TRBD1. CDR3 size: 16 residues. Trimming removed 2 bases from V and 4 bases from J; junction bases left unmatched: 9. Germline CDR1 MNHEY, CDR2 SVGAGI. The CDR3 DNA sequence: TGTGCCAGCAGTTACCTAAGAACAGGGGGAGGCTATGGCTACACCTTC. It specifies CASSYLRTGGGYGYTF.

The J gene is TRBJ1-1, the V gene TRBV10-3; maybe TRBD1 (5 bases). Germline values: CDR1 ENHRY, CDR2 SYGVKD. The CDR3 consists of 13 residues. The V end was cut by 7 bases, the J end by 1 base, with 10 bases between. The CDR3 region is CAITRGQNTEAFF. The CDR3 DNA reads as TGTGCCATCACCCGAGGACAGAACACTGAAGCTTTCTTT.

The J gene is TRBJ2-3, the V gene TRBV4-3, with D hard to call. The CDR3 extends over 16 amino acids. Germline CDR1 is LGHNA and CDR2 is YSLEER. V was clipped by 0 bases and J by 2 bases, with 12 bases between them. The CDR3 is CASSQESPPATDTQYF. The CDR3 DNA is TGCGCCAGCAGCCAAGAATCACCCCCGGCCACAGATACGCAGTATTTT.

The rearrangement uses TRBV6-5 and TRBJ2-2; D uncertain. The CDR3 consists of 13 residues. Trimming took off 6 bases at V and 7 bases at J, with 12 bases between the two ends. Germline CDR1 is MNHEY and CDR2 is SVGAGI. CDR3 region: CASSAPKRGELFF. The CDR3 coding sequence is TGTGCCAGCAGCGCCCCTAAGCGCGGGGAGCTGTTTTTT.

A remark on this clonotype: A much larger clone differs from this one at a single base, so this may be a read error. The chain carries TRBV20-1 and TRBJ1-2; no clear D gene. The CDR3 is 16 amino acids. V was pared by 5 bases and J by 0 bases, with 19 bases between. The germline V gene has CDR1 DFQATT and CDR2 SNEGSKA (reference sequence). The CDR3 DNA reads as TGCAGTGCTCCCTTTAGTCGCGGCGGGGCTAACTATGGCTACACCTTC. As protein: CSAPFSRGGANYGYTF.

The chain couples TRBV5-1 to TRBJ2-5; no clear D gene. Per germline, CDR1 SGHRS and CDR2 YFSETQ. The CDR3 extends over 14 amino acids. V was trimmed by 0 bases and J by 11 bases, leaving 17 bases between them. Written as DNA, the CDR3 is TGCGCCAGCAGCTTGGGGACCCTGACTGGTGAGCAGTACTTC. Translation: CASSLGTLTGEQYF.

V and J are TRBV5-1 and TRBJ2-1; perhaps TRBD2 as D (6 bases). The CDR3 is 18 amino acids. V lost 1 base and J 5 bases, leaving 22 bases between the germline ends. CDR1 is SGHRS, CDR2 YFSETQ, per germline. The CDR3 loop reads CASSLPQGTGVFNNEQFF. CDR3 DNA sequence: TGCGCCAGCAGCTTGCCGCAGGGAACGGGGGTCTTTAACAATGAGCAGTTCTTC.

This clonotype has just a few counts. The CDR3 nucleotides are TGTGCCAGCAGTTACTTTCCCCCTGGGGGAGAGACCCAGTACTTC. It codes for CASSYFPPGGETQYF. V is TRBV6-5 and J is TRBJ2-5, with D tentatively TRBD1 or TRBD2 (5 bases each). Germline values: CDR1 MNHEY, CDR2 SVGAGI. CDR3 size: 15 residues. Trimming left V 1 base short and J 4 bases short, with 13 bases between.

There are a few counts of this clonotype. This chain uses TRBV9 with TRBJ2-7; D tentatively reads TRBD1 or TRBD2 (5 bases each). CDR1 is SGDLS, CDR2 YYNGEE, per germline. The CDR3 contains 16 residues. V lost 4 bases and J lost 3, with 20 bases in between. Here the CDR3 DNA reads TGTGCCAGCAGCCCGCTCGGCCGGGACGGACTCTACGAGCAGTACTTC. Translation gives CASSPLGRDGLYEQYF.

Only a few counts were recorded for this clonotype. V usage is TRBV12-3 or TRBV12-4 and J usage is TRBJ1-1; TRBD1 matches 7 bases. Losses at the gene ends were 6 bases for V and 2 bases for J; bases not matched to a gene: 6. The CDR3 extends over 14 amino acids. The CDR3 DNA sequence: TGTGCCAGCAGCCGGGACAGCTCAAACACTGAAGCTTTCTTT. Protein product: CASSRDSSNTEAFF.

The rearrangement links TRBV6-2 or TRBV6-3 to TRBJ1-1; D may be TRBD1 (5 bases). The V gene lost 10 bases and the J gene lost 4 bases, with 19 bases spanning the gap. The CDR3 spans 14 residues. Germline V gene sequence: CDR1 MNHEY, CDR2 SVGEGT. CDR3 in amino acids: CATLGLAEVTEAFF. The DNA for the CDR3 is TGTGCCACCCTGGGGCTGGCGGAGGTCACTGAAGCTTTCTTT.

This rearrangement joins TRBV2 to TRBJ2-1, with 14 nucleotides matching TRBD2. The tail of the sequence fits TRBJ2-7 better, so the J call may be wrong. The germline gives CDR1 SNHLY, CDR2 FYNNEI. CDR3 length: 14 amino acids. DNA of the CDR3: TGTGCCAGCCGTCGACTAGCGGGGGGGAACGAGCAGTACTTC. This translates into CASRRLAGGNEQYF.